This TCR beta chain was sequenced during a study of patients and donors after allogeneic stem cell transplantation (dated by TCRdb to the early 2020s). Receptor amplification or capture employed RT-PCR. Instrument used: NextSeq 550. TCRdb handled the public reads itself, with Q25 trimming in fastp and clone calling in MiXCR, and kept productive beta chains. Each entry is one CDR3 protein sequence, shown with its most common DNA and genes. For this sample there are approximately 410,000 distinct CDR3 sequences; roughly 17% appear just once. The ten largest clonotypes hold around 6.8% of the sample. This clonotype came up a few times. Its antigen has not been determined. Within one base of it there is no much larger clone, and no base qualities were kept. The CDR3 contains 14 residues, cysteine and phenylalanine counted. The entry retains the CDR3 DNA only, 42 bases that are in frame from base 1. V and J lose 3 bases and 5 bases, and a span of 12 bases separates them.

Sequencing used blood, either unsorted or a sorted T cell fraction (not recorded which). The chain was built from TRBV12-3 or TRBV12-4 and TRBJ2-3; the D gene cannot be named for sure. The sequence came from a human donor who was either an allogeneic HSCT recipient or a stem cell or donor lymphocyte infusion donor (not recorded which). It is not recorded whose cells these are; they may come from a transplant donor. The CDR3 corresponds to CASSFGDRVDTQYF. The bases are TGTGCCAGCAGTTTTGGCGATCGAGTAGATACGCAGTATTTT.